The 32 T cell receptor beta chains listed next were all sequenced from one sample in a study of blood T cell repertoires in COVID-19. The data were produced by immunoSEQ multiplex PCR, yet TCRdb's version contains in-frame clones alone and is incomplete. The sample yields 190,000 or so clones, 80% to 90% seen once. Specimen: PBMCs or T cells enriched from blood (not recorded which). The receptors stem from a man aged 30-40 years who had recovered from COVID-19.

On this clone: The junction departs from germline at one end; a sequencing error may be responsible. The gene calls are TRBV4-3 and TRBJ1-5, with D possibly being TRBD1 (6 bases). Looked up from germline, CDR1 is LGHNA and CDR2 is YSLEER. The CDR3 is 14 residues long. DNA of the CDR3: TGCGCCAACAGCCAAGAAGCGTCACAGGGCCCCCAGCATTTT. Translation: CANSQEASQGPQHF.

The rearrangement joins TRBV6-4 to TRBJ2-3; 11 positions agree with TRBD2. Per the germline V gene, CDR1 is MRHNA and CDR2 is SNTAGT. Unmatched junction bases numbered 3, after V lost 6 bases and J lost 1 base. The CDR3 has 15 residues. Here the CDR3 DNA reads TGTGCCAGCAGCATGACTAGCGGGGGCACAGATACGCAGTATTTT. Translated: CASSMTSGGTDTQYF.

The chain employs TRBV4-3 and TRBJ1-3, with D possibly being TRBD1 (5 bases). Germline-derived CDR1 and CDR2 are LGHNA and YSLEER. This CDR3 has 15 residues. Trimming removed 4 bases from V and 2 bases from J, with 12 bases in between. The CDR3 here is CASSRSGTAGNTIYF. CDR3 sequence (DNA): TGCGCCAGCAGCCGATCCGGGACTGCTGGAAACACCATATATTTT.

The chain has TRBV19 and TRBJ2-7; 9 positions agree with TRBD1. The CDR3 runs 15 residues. Germline lookup yields CDR1 LNHDA and CDR2 SQIVND (reference sequence). The J segment lost 5 bases and the V segment lost 5 bases, leaving 10 bases of the junction unmatched. The CDR3 here is CASSASGQGLDEQYF. The CDR3 region has the DNA TGTGCCAGTAGTGCCTCGGGACAGGGTTTGGACGAGCAGTACTTC.

For the CDR3, the DNA is TGTGCCAGCAGCGTTTTCGGCGCGGAGGGTGGCTACACCTTC. It translates to CASSVFGAEGGYTF. J is TRBJ1-2 and V is TRBV9, with D uncertain. The CDR3 spans 14 residues. Trimming removed 2 bases at V and 7 bases at J, with 15 bases between. Germline V gene lookup returns CDR1 SGDLS and CDR2 YYNGEE.

This clone occurred once. The chain employs TRBV19 and TRBJ2-4, with D perhaps matching TRBD2 (6 bases). CDR1 is LNHDA, CDR2 SQIVND, per germline (reference sequence). The CDR3 extends over 14 amino acids. V gave up 5 bases and J gave up 1 base, with 9 bases separating them. The CDR3 bases are TGTGCCAGTAGTGGACTATGGGCCAAAAACATTCAGTACTTC. Translation: CASSGLWAKNIQYF.

The chain has TRBV13 and TRBJ2-7, with 8 bases that match TRBD1. With 3 bases clipped from V and 5 bases from J, the junction kept 6 bases outside the gene matches. This CDR3 region has 14 residues. Germline-derived CDR1 and CDR2 are PRHDT and FYEKMQ (reference sequence). The CDR3 DNA reads TGTGCCAGCAGCTTTGGACAGGGCTCTGACGAGCAGTACTTC. Encoded protein: CASSFGQGSDEQYF.

This chain links TRBV5-8 with TRBJ2-6, with 10 bases matching TRBD1. CDR1 and CDR2 from the germline V gene are SGHTS and YDEGEE. V lost 6 bases to trimming and J lost 0 bases; unmatched junction nucleotides: 6. This CDR3 spans 17 amino acids. CDR3 sequence reads: CASTGTGASSGANVLTF. Written as DNA, the CDR3 is TGTGCCAGCACCGGGACAGGGGCCAGCTCTGGGGCCAACGTCCTGACTTTC.

The chain has TRBV18 and TRBJ2-1; the D is unclear. This CDR3 is 14 amino acids long. V dropped 2 bases and J dropped 10 bases, with 15 bases sitting between them. In germline, CDR1 is KGHSH, CDR2 LQKENI. This chain's CDR3 is CASSPLGEAREQFF. DNA of the CDR3: TGTGCCAGCTCACCATTAGGTGAAGCTAGGGAGCAGTTCTTC.

On this clone: Other DNA variants within this sample encode the same CDR3. The chain employs TRBV19 and TRBJ2-6; D remains unclear. The germline V and J ends were trimmed by 1 base and 0 bases, with 10 bases remaining between them. The CDR3 has 17 amino acids. The germline gives CDR1 LNHDA, CDR2 SQIVND (reference sequence). The CDR3 protein is CASSIAADNSGANVLTF. The CDR3 bases are TGTGCCAGTAGTATAGCGGCCGACAACTCTGGGGCCAACGTCCTGACTTTC.

The rearrangement joins TRBV23-1 to TRBJ2-2, with a possible D match to TRBD2 (5 bases). TRBV23-1 is treated as an ORF (open reading frame) with a function not yet certain. This CDR3 is built from 15 residues. The germline V and J ends were trimmed by 2 bases and 0 bases, with 7 bases remaining between them. CDR3 DNA: TGCGCCAGCAGTCAAGGGAGTACGAACACCGGGGAGCTGTTTTTT. Encoded protein: CASSQGSTNTGELFF.

The V call is TRBV20-1, the J call TRBJ2-3, with 10 bases lining up with TRBD2. CDR3 length: 16 residues. V trimming: 3 bases; J trimming: 4 bases; junction bases outside the gene matches: 10. Germline assignment: CDR1 DFQATT and CDR2 SNEGSKA (reference sequence). CDR3 amino acids: CSASRTSGPGADTQYF. CDR3 coding DNA: TGCAGTGCTAGTCGGACTAGCGGTCCGGGGGCAGATACGCAGTATTTT.

The rearrangement links TRBV7-2 to TRBJ2-7, with a tentative D call TRBD1 (5 bases). The V end lost 1 base, the J end lost 5 bases, and 15 bases lay between the germline ends. This CDR3 is 15 amino acids long. Germline loops: CDR1 SGHTA, CDR2 FQGNSA. CDR3: CASSLVSQGIHEQYF. Written as DNA, the CDR3 is TGTGCCAGCAGCTTAGTTTCGCAGGGCATCCACGAGCAGTACTTC.

This clone was recorded only once. This chain uses TRBV7-8 with TRBJ1-6; tentatively, D is TRBD1 (6 bases). In germline, CDR1 is SGHVS, CDR2 FQNEAQ. This CDR3 is built from 17 residues. V lost 5 bases, J lost 0 bases, and 14 bases lay in between. The CDR3 DNA reads TGTGCCAGCAGCCCATGGACAGTTAGCTCCTATAATTCACCCCTCCACTTT. Encoded protein: CASSPWTVSSYNSPLHF.

The V call is TRBV7-6, the J call TRBJ1-3; D is unclear. The germline V gene encodes CDR1 SGHVS and CDR2 FNYEAQ. Trimming left V 0 bases short and J 2 bases short, with 20 bases between. There are 19 residues in the CDR3. The CDR3 protein is CASSLARPLELGAGNTIYF. As DNA, the CDR3 is TGTGCCAGCAGCTTAGCGCGTCCTCTTGAACTAGGCGCTGGAAACACCATATATTTT. The full variable domain, its missing parts supplied by reference TRBV7-6 and TRBJ1-3, is GAGVSQSPRYKVTKRGQDVALRCDPISGHVSLYWYRQALGQGPEFLTYFNYEAQQDKSGLPNDRFSAERPEGSISTLTIQRTEQRDSAMYRCASSLARPLELGAGNTIYFGEGSWLTVV.

The chain employs TRBV7-8 and TRBJ2-7; 8 bases are a match to TRBD1. This CDR3 spans 17 amino acids. Trimming cost V 5 bases and J 3 bases; bases outside gene matches: 15. CDR1 is SGHVS, CDR2 FQNEAQ, per germline. The chain's CDR3 is CASSRTGGADRGYEQYF. In DNA, the CDR3 is TGTGCCAGCAGCAGAACGGGCGGGGCCGACAGGGGCTACGAGCAGTACTTC.

CDR3 residues: CASSLELWGQGYEQYF. DNA for the CDR3: TGTGCCAGCAGCTTAGAGTTGTGGGGGCAGGGTTACGAGCAGTACTTC. This chain links TRBV11-2 with TRBJ2-7, with D possibly TRBD1 on 6 matching bases. The CDR3 runs to 16 residues. CDR1 SGHAT and CDR2 FQNNGV come from the germline V gene. V lost 0 bases and J lost 4, with 16 bases in between.

The CDR3, as DNA: TGTGCCAGTAGTACCCACAGGGCCCCAAGGGGCAATCAGCCCCAGCATTTT. The encoded protein is CASSTHRAPRGNQPQHF. The V and J genes are TRBV19 and TRBJ1-5; TRBD1 is a possible D gene (6 bases). Trimming shortened V by 4 bases and J by 2 bases, and 18 bases separated the two germline ends. This CDR3 is 17 amino acids long. Germline CDR1 is LNHDA and CDR2 is SQIVND (reference sequence).

This sequence joins TRBV29-1 and TRBJ2-7, with 10 bases fitting TRBD2. Germline lookup yields CDR1 SQVTM and CDR2 ANQGSEA. The CDR3 has 14 residues. After removal of 6 bases from V and 3 bases from J, the junction contained 8 bases not matched to a gene. The CDR3 coding sequence is TGCAGCGTCACTACTAGCGGGGAAAACTACGAGCAGTACTTC. The encoded protein is CSVTTSGENYEQYF.

The V and J genes are TRBV28 and TRBJ2-6, with TRBD1 identical over 10 bases. The CDR3 totals 18 residues. V trimming: 5 bases; J trimming: 2 bases; junction bases outside the gene matches: 9. Germline V lookup: CDR1 MDHEN, CDR2 SYDVKM. In nucleotides, the CDR3 is TGTGCCAGCAGTGAGACAGGGGGCCCCCAAACTGGGGCCAACGTCCTGACTTTC. Its translation: CASSETGGPQTGANVLTF.

The chain couples TRBV6-5 to TRBJ1-1; perhaps TRBD1 as D (5 bases). The CDR3 contains 13 residues. CDR1 MNHEY and CDR2 SVGAGI come from the germline V gene. V dropped 0 bases and J dropped 8 bases, with 10 bases sitting between them. CDR3 region: CASSYSGQGEAFF. For the CDR3, the DNA is TGTGCCAGCAGTTACTCCGGCCAGGGCGAAGCTTTCTTT.

With regard to this clone: Different DNA sequences within this sample yield the same CDR3. The chain links TRBV20-1 to TRBJ1-4; TRBD1 agrees at 7 bases. Trimming took 5 bases from V and 7 from J; bases not matched to a gene: 1. Germline-derived CDR1 and CDR2 are DFQATT and SNEGSKA (reference sequence). The CDR3 consists of 11 residues. The CDR3 DNA follows: TGCAGTGCTCGACAGGGTGAAAAACTGTTTTTT. This codes for CSARQGEKLFF.

This clone occurred once. This chain links TRBV9 with TRBJ2-7; a weak D match, TRBD2 (6 bases). Per germline, CDR1 SGDLS and CDR2 YYNGEE. Deletions cut 0 bases from V and 4 bases from J, with 11 bases between. The CDR3 has 14 amino acids. Here the CDR3 reads CASSVAGELYEQYF. As DNA, the CDR3 is TGTGCCAGCAGCGTAGCGGGAGAGCTTTACGAGCAGTACTTC. The entire variable domain, with the rest obtained from reference TRBV9 and TRBJ2-7, is as follows: DSGVTQTPKHLITATGQRVTLRCSPRSGDLSVYWYQQSLDQGLQFLIQYYNGEERAKGNILERFSAQQFPDLHSELNLSSLELGDSALYFCASSVAGELYEQYFGPGTRLTVT.

This chain joins TRBV19 and TRBJ1-1; weak D call: TRBD1 (5 bases). Germline V lookup: CDR1 LNHDA, CDR2 SQIVND (reference sequence). The V end was cut by 7 bases, the J end by 5 bases, with 14 bases between. This CDR3 region has 13 residues. The CDR3 nucleotides read TGTGCCAGTAAACATGGGGGAGGGACTGAAGCTTTCTTT. Translating gives CASKHGGGTEAFF.

The chain is built from TRBV7-9 and TRBJ1-2; no clear D gene. The CDR3 is 14 residues long. In germline, CDR1 is SEHNR, CDR2 FQNEAQ (reference sequence). Between the trimmed V and J ends, which lost 1 base and 5 bases, there was a span of 11 bases. CDR3 DNA sequence: TGTGCCAGCAGCTTAGGCCAGGTCGGATATGGCTACACCTTC. Translated: CASSLGQVGYGYTF.

This sequence joins TRBV2 and TRBJ2-2; 8 bases fit TRBD1. The germline V gene has CDR1 SNHLY and CDR2 FYNNEI. Trimming at V came to 4 bases and at J to 5 bases, leaving 6 bases not matched to a gene. The CDR3 runs 15 residues. DNA for the CDR3: TGTGCCAGCAGTGGATCAGGGGGCTTGACCGGGGAGCTGTTTTTT. Translating it yields CASSGSGGLTGELFF.

The chain links TRBV7-8 to TRBJ2-6, with D perhaps matching TRBD1 (5 bases). Trimming removed 5 bases from V and 1 base from J, with 12 bases in between. This CDR3 has 16 residues. Germline V lookup: CDR1 SGHVS, CDR2 FQNEAQ. The CDR3 region has the DNA TGTGCCAGCAGCCAAAGACAGACATCTGGGGCCAACGTCCTGACTTTC. Its protein is CASSQRQTSGANVLTF.

The chain is built from TRBV19 and TRBJ2-3; a weak D match, TRBD1 (5 bases). The CDR3 is made up of 15 amino acids. Germline lookup yields CDR1 LNHDA and CDR2 SQIVND (reference sequence). Trimming removed 5 bases at V and 2 bases at J, with 14 bases between. CDR3 loop: CASSRTLHSTDTQYF. In nucleotides, the CDR3 is TGTGCCAGTAGTCGGACACTACACTCCACAGATACGCAGTATTTT.

This clone turned up a few times. The V gene is TRBV10-3, the J gene TRBJ2-7, with TRBD2 matching 13 bases. The V gene end was trimmed by 6 bases and the J gene end by 5 bases; junction bases not matched to a gene: 7. The CDR3 is 15 amino acids. CDR1 is ENHRY, CDR2 SYGVKD, per germline. CDR3 in amino acids: CAIRGFGTSGNEQYF. In DNA form, the CDR3 reads TGTGCCATCAGGGGGTTCGGGACTAGCGGGAACGAGCAGTACTTC.

In this sample, this clone turned up a few times. The chain links TRBV14 to TRBJ2-7, with D perhaps matching TRBD1 (6 bases). This CDR3 is built from 13 residues. The V end was cut by 4 bases, the J end by 3 bases, with 10 bases between. Germline lookup yields CDR1 SGHDN and CDR2 FVKESK. The CDR3 DNA reads TGTGCCAGCAGCCCCGGACAGAACTACGAGCAGTACTTC. It encodes CASSPGQNYEQYF.

V and J are TRBV3-1 (or the pseudogene TRBV3-2) and TRBJ2-7; maybe TRBD2 (5 bases). The germline V gene has CDR1 LGHDT and CDR2 YNNKEL (reference sequence). V gave up 4 bases and J gave up 3 bases, with 13 bases separating them. The CDR3 contains 14 residues. CDR3 residues: CASSPGLVYYEQYF. The CDR3 DNA reads TGTGCCAGCAGCCCAGGACTGGTTTACTACGAGCAGTACTTC.

CDR3 bases: TGTGCCAGCAGCTTGACAGGGAATTGGGCTGGGGCCAACGTCCTGACTTTC. Residues: CASSLTGNWAGANVLTF. J is TRBJ2-6 and V is TRBV13; 7 nucleotides line up with TRBD1. Trimming removed 3 bases from V and 2 bases from J; junction bases left unmatched: 7. This CDR3 has 17 amino acids. Per germline, CDR1 PRHDT and CDR2 FYEKMQ (reference sequence).